This T cell receptor (beta chain) was retrieved from a study of blood T cell repertoires in COVID-19. Background on the study: Sites in the United States, Italy and Spain provided acute and convalescent COVID-19 samples. T cells, B-cell-depleted T cells, or PBMCs supplied cDNA or gDNA.

Original handling: Reference gene primer amplification gave estimated nucleated cell counts. This table comes from immunoSEQ multiplex PCR, and its TCRdb copy is limited to in-frame clones, with some not included. Clone size and V and J calls were adopted from that table, with D and trimming inferred from the DNA. This table holds over 70,000 clones, approximately 90% found once. Germline CDR1 reads MNHEY; CDR2 reads SMNVEV (reference sequence). V was shortened by 7 bases and J by 0 bases, with 12 bases between the two germline ends. The CDR3 sequence is 15 residues long. The sequenced sample consisted of peripheral blood. The V gene is TRBV27, the J gene TRBJ2-2; the D gene is possibly TRBD2 (5 bases). The sequence was collected from a human donor with active COVID-19. The donor label of this sample is uncertain. CDR3 sequence (DNA): TGTGCCAGCAACTTTGAGCGGACGAACACCGGGGAGCTGTTTTTT. Encoded protein: CASNFERTNTGELFF.